The 29 T cell receptor beta chains below come from one sample, sequenced in a study of T cell responses to AZD1222 COVID-19 vaccine. Sequencing used immunoSEQ multiplex PCR; TCRdb keeps in-frame clones, though not all of them. The sample has over 65,000 clones, about nine tenths seen once. This specimen consisted of peripheral blood, obtained on day 0 of AZD1222 vaccination. Receptor source: an adult in good health.

The chain recombines TRBV4-1 with TRBJ1-2; no firm D call. Trimming pared 4 bases from V and 4 bases from J, leaving 10 bases between. The CDR3 length is 13 residues. Germline V gene data show CDR1 as MGHRA and CDR2 as YSYEKL. CDR3 region: CASSPVSGYGYTF. Written as DNA, the CDR3 is TGCGCCAGCAGCCCCGTTTCCGGCTATGGCTACACCTTC.

This chain joins TRBV5-1 and TRBJ2-2, with 10 bases lining up with TRBD1. Germline V gene sequence: CDR1 SGHRS, CDR2 YFSETQ. The CDR3 has 16 amino acids. V lost 4 bases, J lost 4 bases, and 7 bases stayed unmatched. The CDR3 sequence is CASSQTGGAGTGELFF. CDR3 nucleotides: TGCGCCAGCAGCCAGACAGGGGGCGCAGGCACCGGGGAGCTGTTTTTT.

This chain uses TRBV6-7 with TRBJ1-4; D remains unclear. TRBV6-7 qualifies as an ORF whose function is uncertain. V was shortened by 1 base and J by 3 bases, with 15 bases between the two germline ends. CDR3 length equals 17 residues. CDR3 in DNA: TGTGCCAGCAGTTACTGGACCTTAAGTGGGGCTAATGAAAAACTGTTTTTT. Protein product: CASSYWTLSGANEKLFF.

This chain uses TRBV6-5 with TRBJ1-1; a possible D gene is TRBD1 (5 bases). Trimming cost V 7 bases and J 7 bases, with 16 bases left between them. This CDR3 comprises 13 residues. CDR1 MNHEY and CDR2 SVGAGI come from the germline V gene. CDR3 sequence: CASKERGLNEAFF. CDR3 DNA: TGTGCCAGCAAGGAACGGGGCCTGAATGAAGCTTTCTTT.

The gene calls are TRBV7-2 and TRBJ2-1, with TRBD2 as a possible D gene (6 bases). Between the trimmed V and J ends, which lost 4 bases and 4 bases, there was a span of 8 bases. Germline lookup yields CDR1 SGHTA and CDR2 FQGNSA. The CDR3 sequence is 13 residues long. CDR3 amino acids: CASSYGTYNEQFF. The CDR3 coding sequence is TGTGCCAGCAGCTACGGGACTTACAATGAGCAGTTCTTC.

This chain connects TRBV14 to TRBJ2-3, with D perhaps TRBD2 (6 bases). The CDR3 is 16 residues long. Germline-derived CDR1 and CDR2 are SGHDN and FVKESK. Trimming shortened V by 1 base and J by 0 bases, and 11 bases separated the two germline ends. In DNA, the CDR3 is TGTGCCAGCAGCCAAGTTTTTCGGGGGAGCACAGATACGCAGTATTTT. Its translation is CASSQVFRGSTDTQYF.

The V call is TRBV5-1, the J call TRBJ1-1; D remains unclear. V was cut by 0 bases and J by 1 base, with 10 bases left in between. The CDR3 extends over 15 amino acids. Per the germline V gene, CDR1 is SGHRS and CDR2 is YFSETQ. This CDR3 reads CASSLVSVRNTEAFF. The CDR3 DNA reads TGCGCCAGCAGCTTGGTCTCGGTGCGGAACACTGAAGCTTTCTTT.

The gene calls are TRBV3-1 (or the pseudogene TRBV3-2) and TRBJ1-1; D is perhaps TRBD1 (5 bases). The CDR3 totals 15 residues. Germline lookup yields CDR1 LGHDT and CDR2 YNNKEL (reference sequence). The V and J ends lost 4 bases and 2 bases respectively, with 14 bases between them. The CDR3 reads CASSPWRDGNTEAFF. The CDR3 DNA follows: TGTGCCAGCAGCCCCTGGAGGGACGGTAACACTGAAGCTTTCTTT.

V and J are TRBV15 and TRBJ2-5; D is possibly TRBD1 (6 bases). This CDR3 is built from 18 residues. Germline lookup yields CDR1 LNHNV and CDR2 YYDKDF (reference sequence). The V gene lost 0 bases and the J gene lost 2 bases, with 19 bases spanning the gap. CDR3 sequence: CATSRERQVFSGQETQYF. The CDR3 nucleotides read TGTGCCACCAGCAGAGAGAGACAGGTTTTTTCGGGGCAAGAGACCCAGTACTTC.

The chain employs TRBV3-1 (or the pseudogene TRBV3-2) and TRBJ1-2; TRBD1 agrees at 7 bases. From germline, CDR1 is LGHDT and CDR2 YNNKEL (reference sequence). Trimming removed 4 bases from V and 0 bases from J; junction bases left unmatched: 8. The CDR3 spans 16 residues. The CDR3 coding sequence is TGTGCCAGCAGCCCCGGGACAGCTCCTACTAACTATGGCTACACCTTC. Residues: CASSPGTAPTNYGYTF.

V gene TRBV5-1 combines with J gene TRBJ2-3; possible D gene TRBD1, 5 bases. The V end lost 2 bases, the J end lost 4 bases, and 20 bases lay between the germline ends. This CDR3 is 17 amino acids long. In germline, CDR1 is SGHRS, CDR2 YFSETQ. CDR3 sequence reads: CASSFRISGGQPDTQYF. For the CDR3, the DNA is TGCGCCAGCAGCTTCCGTATATCTGGCGGACAACCAGATACGCAGTATTTT.

The chain links TRBV19 to TRBJ1-3; 8 bases are a match to TRBD1. Trimming at V came to 8 bases and at J to 0 bases, leaving 6 bases not matched to a gene. This CDR3 contains 15 residues. CDR1 LNHDA and CDR2 SQIVND come from the germline V gene (reference sequence). The DNA of the CDR3 is TGTGCCAGTGGCCGGACAGGGCTCTCTGGAAACACCATATATTTT. Residues: CASGRTGLSGNTIYF.

The genes are TRBV29-1 and TRBJ1-1; D gene ambiguous. The CDR3 is made up of 11 amino acids. V gave up 6 bases and J gave up 5 bases, with 10 bases separating them. The germline gives CDR1 SQVTM, CDR2 ANQGSEA. CDR3 sequence reads: CSVQTGTEAFF. The CDR3 DNA reads TGCAGCGTCCAGACGGGGACTGAAGCTTTCTTT.

This chain links TRBV27 with TRBJ1-2, with D unclear. CDR3 length: 14 amino acids. V gave up 6 bases and J gave up 1 base, with 12 bases separating them. Germline CDR1 MNHEY, CDR2 SMNVEV (reference sequence). In nucleotides, the CDR3 is TGTGCCAGCAGGACCCCGGGTCTTAACTATGGCTACACCTTC. Protein sequence: CASRTPGLNYGYTF.

The chain is built from TRBV5-8 and TRBJ2-3; 7 nucleotides match TRBD2. Trimming at V came to 4 bases and at J to 6 bases, leaving 8 bases not matched to a gene. Per the germline V gene, CDR1 is SGHTS and CDR2 is YDEGEE. This CDR3 comprises 14 residues. CDR3 DNA sequence: TGTGCCAGCAGCCCCGGACTAGGGCCCGATACGCAGTATTTT. Translation gives CASSPGLGPDTQYF.

This chain uses TRBV7-2 with TRBJ2-5; D is undetermined. The CDR3 consists of 12 residues. Germline lookup yields CDR1 SGHTA and CDR2 FQGNSA. The V end lost 2 bases, the J end lost 4 bases, and 5 bases lay between the germline ends. CDR3 amino acids: CASSLTRETQYF. The DNA of the CDR3 is TGTGCCAGCAGCTTAACCAGAGAGACCCAGTACTTC.

The chain employs TRBV7-2 and TRBJ1-2, with D hard to call. The ends were cut back, 3 bases at V and 4 bases at J, with 9 bases in the middle. Germline-derived CDR1 and CDR2 are SGHTA and FQGNSA. CDR3 length: 13 residues. This CDR3 is CASSLTGAYGYTF. As DNA, the CDR3 is TGTGCCAGCAGCTTGACGGGCGCCTATGGCTACACCTTC.

The chain carries TRBV28 and TRBJ2-1; D unresolved. The germline V gene has CDR1 MDHEN and CDR2 SYDVKM. The CDR3 has 13 amino acids. Trimming removed 2 bases from V and 3 bases from J, with 5 bases in between. The CDR3 here is CASSLTLYNEQFF. Here the CDR3 DNA reads TGTGCCAGCAGTTTAACTCTCTACAATGAGCAGTTCTTC.

In this sample, this clone turned up a few times. The chain uses TRBV7-8 and TRBJ2-1, with 8 bases fitting TRBD1. V trimming: 7 bases; J trimming: 10 bases; junction bases outside the gene matches: 15. Germline CDR1 and CDR2: SGHVS and FQNEAQ. The CDR3 loop spans 15 amino acids. The CDR3 spells CASIKDRVVIKEQFF. CDR3 nucleotides: TGTGCCAGCATCAAGGACAGGGTTGTTATAAAGGAGCAGTTCTTC.

The rearrangement links TRBV29-1 to TRBJ1-1; D may be TRBD1 (6 bases). This CDR3 contains 12 residues. V was cut by 7 bases and J by 1 base, with 10 bases left in between. Germline V gene data show CDR1 as SQVTM and CDR2 as ANQGSEA. The CDR3 loop reads CSGIGGNTEAFF. The CDR3 DNA sequence: TGCAGCGGTATAGGGGGGAACACTGAAGCTTTCTTT.

V is TRBV3-1 (or the pseudogene TRBV3-2) and J is TRBJ1-6; D remains ambiguous. V was clipped by 2 bases and J by 4 bases, with 6 bases between them. The germline gives CDR1 LGHDT, CDR2 YNNKEL (reference sequence). The CDR3 is 14 amino acids. CDR3 DNA: TGTGCCAGCAGCCAATTGGTTTATAATTCACCCCTCCACTTT. Translation gives CASSQLVYNSPLHF.

V is TRBV11-3 and J is TRBJ1-2; D may be TRBD1 (6 bases). In germline, CDR1 is SGHNT, CDR2 YENEEA. The V and J ends lost 5 bases and 4 bases respectively, with 20 bases between them. This CDR3 has 16 residues. The CDR3 sequence: CASSGRDTPTGYGYTF. The CDR3 nucleotides read TGTGCCAGCAGCGGTCGGGACACCCCCACCGGCTATGGCTACACCTTC.

The chain joins TRBV19 to TRBJ1-1, with no clear D. Trimming shortened V by 1 base and J by 0 bases, and 9 bases separated the two germline ends. This CDR3 comprises 15 residues. Looked up from germline, CDR1 is LNHDA and CDR2 is SQIVND (reference sequence). The CDR3 region is CASSIGLRLNTEAFF. The CDR3 DNA sequence: TGTGCCAGTAGTATAGGACTTAGACTGAACACTGAAGCTTTCTTT.

The rearrangement uses TRBV3-1 (or the pseudogene TRBV3-2) and TRBJ2-3, with 12 bases matching TRBD2. The CDR3 has 17 amino acids. The J segment lost 2 bases and the V segment lost 4 bases, leaving 7 bases of the junction unmatched. From germline, CDR1 is LGHDT and CDR2 YNNKEL (reference sequence). The CDR3 DNA sequence: TGTGCCAGCAGCCTGACTAGCGGGGGACTGCTCACAGATACGCAGTATTTT. Amino acid sequence: CASSLTSGGLLTDTQYF.

The chain combines TRBV10-2 with TRBJ2-7, with 10 bases fitting TRBD1. Per germline, CDR1 WSHSY and CDR2 SAAADI. V trimming: 3 bases; J trimming: 2 bases; junction bases outside the gene matches: 1. The CDR3 covers 14 residues. CDR3 bases: TGCGCCAGCAGTGAAGGACAGGGGGCCTACGAGCAGTACTTC. Residues: CASSEGQGAYEQYF.

V and J are TRBV5-6 and TRBJ1-4; 9 bases are a match to TRBD1. Germline V gene sequence: CDR1 SGHDT, CDR2 YYEEEE. The CDR3 totals 16 residues. J was trimmed by 7 bases and V by 2 bases; bases with no gene match: 9. This chain's CDR3 is CASSLVTGQGGEKLFF. DNA for the CDR3: TGTGCCAGCAGCTTAGTAACGGGACAGGGAGGTGAAAAACTGTTTTTT.

The rearrangement links TRBV28 to TRBJ2-7; 9 nucleotides agree with TRBD1. Germline lookup yields CDR1 MDHEN and CDR2 SYDVKM. After removal of 2 bases from V and 5 bases from J, the junction contained 13 bases not matched to a gene. This CDR3 contains 17 residues. The CDR3 sequence: CASSLIGDRVFRDEQYF. The CDR3, as DNA: TGTGCCAGCAGTTTAATTGGGGACAGGGTATTTCGGGACGAGCAGTACTTC.

J is TRBJ1-6 and V is TRBV3-1 (or the pseudogene TRBV3-2), with D uncertain. V gave up 0 bases and J gave up 10 bases, with 13 bases separating them. This CDR3 is built from 15 residues. CDR1 and CDR2 (germline): LGHDT, YNNKEL (reference sequence). CDR3 amino acids: CASSQERVVGSPLHF. The CDR3 nucleotides are TGTGCCAGCAGCCAAGAACGTGTGGTAGGCTCACCCCTCCACTTT.

This chain connects TRBV28 to TRBJ1-3; 8 bases map to TRBD1. The V gene end was trimmed by 4 bases and the J gene end by 5 bases; junction bases not matched to a gene: 7. The CDR3 runs to 15 residues. CDR1 and CDR2 from the germline V gene are MDHEN and SYDVKM. The CDR3 region is CASSWTGMRRNTIYF. The DNA for the CDR3 is TGTGCCAGCAGTTGGACAGGGATGAGAAGAAACACCATATATTTT.